This entry concerns a single T cell receptor beta chain. Trimming pared 5 bases from V and 1 base from J, leaving 14 bases between. The CDR3 is made up of 15 amino acids. The V gene's germline CDR1 is SGHTA and CDR2 FQGNSA. This entry comes from a study of control samples from healthy donors and cancer patients. Measured with immunoSEQ multiplex PCR; TCRdb has only the in-frame clones, and not every one. The sample contains approximately 89,000 clones, about 89% of which appear only once. V and J are TRBV7-2 and TRBJ1-1; D remains ambiguous. The specimen was blood. The TCR comes from a man aged 45-60 years in good health. The CDR3 region is CASSAYRVENTEAFF. For the CDR3, the DNA is TGTGCCAGCAGCGCTTACCGCGTAGAGAACACTGAAGCTTTCTTT.